The 18 T cell receptor beta chains presented below share a single source sample, sequenced in a study of T cells after yellow fever vaccination. In TCRdb, the 5' RACE reads were re-called with MiXCR into one record per CDR3 protein. This sample yields a few hundred thousand distinct CDR3 sequences, of which approximately 4.2% are seen a single time; roughly a quarter belongs to the top ten. Source: PBMCs, taken 5 days after the yellow fever booster vaccination. These receptors were taken from a man aged 18 to 29 who received the YFV17D yellow fever vaccine.

In its sample, this clonotype was seen many times. This chain uses TRBV14 with TRBJ1-2, with D possibly TRBD1 on 5 matching bases. The CDR3 contains 12 residues. Germline V gene sequence: CDR1 SGHDN, CDR2 FVKESK. V lost 4 bases and J lost 7, with 10 bases in between. CDR3 DNA sequence: TGTGCCAGCAGCCCTGGCAGGGCTGGCTACACCTTC. Its protein product is CASSPGRAGYTF.

This clonotype was counted a few times. The chain links TRBV5-1 to TRBJ1-4, with D possibly matching TRBD1 (6 bases). Between the trimmed V and J ends, which lost 4 bases and 8 bases, there was a span of 15 bases. Per the germline V gene, CDR1 is SGHRS and CDR2 is YFSETQ. CDR3 size: 14 residues. The CDR3 loop is CASSQQGVEEKLFF. DNA of the CDR3: TGCGCCAGCAGCCAACAGGGAGTAGAGGAAAAACTGTTTTTT.

This clonotype has a count of ten or more. The genes are TRBV5-1 and TRBJ2-1, with D perhaps TRBD1 or TRBD2 (6 bases each). The CDR3 runs 11 residues. Germline loops: CDR1 SGHRS, CDR2 YFSETQ. V lost 7 bases and J lost 9, with 11 bases in between. The chain's CDR3 is CASGGTFEQFF. CDR3 nucleotide sequence: TGCGCCAGCGGCGGGACATTTGAGCAGTTCTTC.

This clonotype was picked up many times. The chain has TRBV12-3 or TRBV12-4 and TRBJ2-5, with D maybe TRBD2 (6 bases). The V and J ends lost 5 bases and 1 base respectively, with 11 bases between them. This CDR3 has 14 residues. CDR3 bases: TGTGCCAGCAGTCTGCCGACTAGCCAAGAGACCCAGTACTTC. Its protein is CASSLPTSQETQYF.

This clonotype occurred a few times. The chain has TRBV5-1 and TRBJ2-7, with 12 bases identical to TRBD2. The CDR3 extends over 18 amino acids. V was clipped by 0 bases and J by 7 bases; unmatched bases: 14. Germline lookup yields CDR1 SGHRS and CDR2 YFSETQ. CDR3 nucleotides: TGCGCCAGCAGCTTGGTGCCCCCCTCTAGCGGGGGGGCGCGAGAGCAGTACTTC. This sequence encodes CASSLVPPSSGGAREQYF. The whole variable domain, filled in from reference TRBV5-1 and TRBJ2-7, reads KAGVTQTPRYLIKTRGQQVTLSCSPISGHRSVSWYQQTPGQGLQFLFEYFSETQRNKGNFPGRFSGRQFSNSRSEMNVSTLELGDSALYLCASSLVPPSSGGAREQYFGPGTRLTVT.

The chain has TRBV7-2 and TRBJ2-1; possibly TRBD1 for D (6 bases). Trimming removed 3 bases at V and 8 bases at J, with 11 bases between. The CDR3 has 13 amino acids. Germline CDR1 reads SGHTA; CDR2 reads FQGNSA. CDR3 bases: TGTGCCAGCAGCTTCCTCAGGGGCCATGAGCAGTTCTTC. It is translated as CASSFLRGHEQFF.

The rearrangement uses TRBV4-3 and TRBJ2-5; 7 bases agree with TRBD2. The CDR3 has 18 amino acids. Germline CDR1 and CDR2: LGHNA and YSLEER. J was trimmed by 3 bases and V by 0 bases; bases with no gene match: 13. CDR3 nucleotide sequence: TGCGCCAGCAGCCAAGATCCCTCGTGGGCGGGGGTAGAAGAGACCCAGTACTTC. It encodes CASSQDPSWAGVEETQYF.

The gene calls are TRBV12-3 or TRBV12-4 and TRBJ2-1; possibly TRBD1 for D (6 bases). Trimming removed 4 bases at V and 6 bases at J, with 7 bases between. The CDR3 covers 12 residues. CDR3: CASSWGPNEQFF. The CDR3 region has the DNA TGTGCCAGCAGTTGGGGGCCCAATGAGCAGTTCTTC.

The V and J genes are TRBV24-1 and TRBJ1-4; D is possibly TRBD1 (5 bases). This CDR3 has 16 amino acids. Trimming removed 2 bases from V and 7 bases from J, with 16 bases in between. Per germline, CDR1 KGHDR and CDR2 SFDVKD. This chain's CDR3 is CATSDCLGDFSEKLFF. CDR3 nucleotide sequence: TGTGCCACCAGTGATTGTTTGGGGGACTTCAGTGAAAAACTGTTTTTT.

In its sample, this clonotype was seen a few times. The V and J genes are TRBV4-1 and TRBJ2-5, with TRBD2 matching over 11 bases. V lost 4 bases, J lost 2 bases, and 9 bases stayed unmatched. Germline values: CDR1 MGHRA, CDR2 YSYEKL. CDR3 size: 17 residues. This CDR3 reads CASSPRGRLAGQETQYF. The CDR3 DNA reads TGCGCCAGCAGCCCAAGAGGGAGACTAGCGGGGCAAGAGACCCAGTACTTC.

This chain uses TRBV5-4 with TRBJ2-5; 7 bases are shared with TRBD2. This CDR3 has 14 amino acids. V shed 2 bases and J 2 bases; nucleotides not matched to a gene: 3. Germline assignment: CDR1 SGHNT and CDR2 YYREEE (reference sequence). The CDR3 nucleotides read TGTGCCAGCAGCTTTCTAGCGGCTCAAGAGACCCAGTACTTC. The encoded protein is CASSFLAAQETQYF.

J is TRBJ2-3 and V is TRBV20-1; 9 bases match TRBD2. Looked up from germline, CDR1 is DFQATT and CDR2 is SNEGSKA (reference sequence). CDR3 size: 15 residues. V dropped 7 bases and J dropped 4; count of bases not matched to a gene: 12. CDR3 DNA: TGCAGTGTTAACTTCTTAGCGGGGGCCGCAGATACGCAGTATTTT. This codes for CSVNFLAGAADTQYF.

This clonotype was seen more than once but under ten times. This chain links TRBV5-4 with TRBJ1-5; D unclear. The V gene's germline CDR1 is SGHNT and CDR2 YYREEE (reference sequence). The CDR3 is 13 residues long. Trimming cost V 4 bases and J 4 bases, with 9 bases left between them. This chain's CDR3 is CASSTGNNQPQHF. The DNA for the CDR3 is TGTGCCAGCAGCACCGGGAATAATCAGCCCCAGCATTTT.

There are a few counts of this clonotype. V is TRBV5-1 and J is TRBJ2-1, with 7 nucleotides matching TRBD2. CDR1 SGHRS and CDR2 YFSETQ come from the germline V gene. This CDR3 contains 15 residues. After removal of 4 bases from V and 8 bases from J, the junction contained 12 bases not matched to a gene. CDR3 sequence (DNA): TGCGCCAGCAGCCAGGGCCTAGGGGCGGGGGATGAGCAGTTCTTC. It encodes CASSQGLGAGDEQFF.

The V gene is TRBV19, the J gene TRBJ2-1; the match to TRBD2 covers 8 bases. The CDR3 contains 16 residues. CDR1 is LNHDA and CDR2 is SQIVND in the germline V gene (reference sequence). Trimming at V came to 2 bases and at J to 2 bases, leaving 5 bases not matched to a gene. The CDR3, as DNA: TGTGCCAGTAGTATAATAGCGGGGCTGACCTACAATGAGCAGTTCTTC. It yields the protein CASSIIAGLTYNEQFF.

This clonotype has ten or more counts. The V and J genes are TRBV11-2 and TRBJ1-6; 7 nucleotides match TRBD1. V shed 7 bases, J shed 10 bases, and the junction held 7 bases outside the gene matches. Germline CDR1 reads SGHAT; CDR2 reads FQNNGV. There are 13 residues in the CDR3. Written as DNA, the CDR3 is TGTGCCAGCACCAGGGGGATGGAATCACCCCTCCACTTT. Protein product: CASTRGMESPLHF.

This clonotype was seen ten or more times. This chain connects TRBV7-2 to TRBJ1-2; no definite D call. This CDR3 has 15 amino acids. V was trimmed by 4 bases and J by 0 bases, leaving 12 bases between them. Per the germline V gene, CDR1 is SGHTA and CDR2 is FQGNSA. The CDR3 DNA reads TGTGCCAGCAGCTCGCACTTCTCCACTAACTATGGCTACACCTTC. This sequence encodes CASSSHFSTNYGYTF.

The chain combines TRBV7-9 with TRBJ2-1, with TRBD2 as a possible D gene (6 bases). Germline V CDR1 and CDR2: SEHNR, FQNEAQ (reference sequence). V shed 2 bases and J shed 5 bases, with 10 bases lying between them. CDR3 length equals 14 residues. CDR3 loop: CASSLLATDNEQFF. CDR3 in DNA: TGTGCCAGCAGCTTACTAGCGACCGACAATGAGCAGTTCTTC.